This T cell receptor beta chain comes out of a study of cytomegalovirus exposure and HLA in healthy donors (dated by TCRdb to about 2017). Study-level background: According to an earlier analysis of around 600 of the donors, 150 million to 200 million T cells yielded 90 million to 140 million unique TCR beta sequences and about 300 Gb of sequence data. An early release that covered roughly 600 HLA-typed donors contained around 300 gigabases of sequencing data and tens of millions of unique TCR sequences. The genetic ancestry cluster associated with self-reported Caucasian donors included roughly four fifths of the 398 genotyped donors. The study aimed to test whether signatures of past pathogen exposure could be identified by cataloging public T cell receptors. The study used immunosequencing to profile the T cell repertoires of 670 or so subjects and linked those repertoires to cytomegalovirus serostatus. A separate validation cohort of about 110 different subjects was used in addition to the roughly 670-subject first cohort. The study combined high-throughput TCR immunosequencing, statistical association of individual TCRs with disease status, and machine learning to predict cytomegalovirus infection status. A later analysis re-analyzed previously published TCR beta repertoires from roughly 630 donors and added high-resolution HLA genotyping to study TCR occurrence patterns. Rather than drawing on any new phenotypic data, the later analysis identified candidate immune exposures from TCR beta sequences and the way those sequences occurred across donors. In an earlier analysis of 587 of the donors, high-throughput TCR beta sequencing was used to judge whether each TCR beta V gene segment behaved as functional or pseudogenic. Donor age, sex, ethnicity and CMV serostatus were compiled together with the repertoire data. In a later genetic analysis, genome-wide SNP genotypes for 398 of the 666 donors were used, and that subset was treated as a discovery cohort. All discovery cohort repertoires had been generated using a single sequencing platform. Both class I and class II loci were covered by HLA typing, at four-digit resolution. The number of donors typed differed by locus, with about 629-630 for A, B, C, DRB1 and DQB1, 522 for DQA1, approximately 580 for DPA1, and around 460 for DPB1. Because of strong linkage in the cohort, five DR-DQ haplotypes were treated as single units for association and clustering. Among around 400 genotyped donors of the cohort, an average of roughly 230,000 unique TCR beta nucleotide sequences was sequenced per donor, of which 15% to 20% were non-productive.

The study at large found these results: The presence/absence analyses assumed that sequencing depth was roughly uniform across donors, and that assumption may not be true. A cluster of highly shared sequence variants was judged likely to represent a technical artifact of the sequencing pipeline. A later genetic analysis associated a missense DCLRE1C variant with V-gene and J-gene trimming of TCR beta chains, and an independent cohort replicated the association. Some IMGT-functional V segments, including TRBV6-2 and TRBV6-3, could not be distinguished by the 87-base-pair reads and were therefore excluded. Compared with the roughly 670-donor mean, donors in an Asian-associated ancestry cluster had fewer N-insertions in productive TCRs, according to a later genetic analysis. Specific HLA alleles were associated with 15,000 to 20,000 TCR beta sequences at a false discovery rate of 0.05 in a later analysis. Three of the identified cytomegalovirus-associated TCR beta chains were confirmed in vitro to be specific for cytomegalovirus antigens. In an earlier analysis of 587 of the donors, most TCR beta V segments appeared in productive rearrangements about 87% or about 30% of the time, broadly matching IMGT annotations. The cohort was sequenced for TCR beta chains only, and without alpha or paired-chain data the features that could be detected were limited. A further reported finding was that TCR beta sequences accurately predicted the HLA-A and HLA-B alleles for most subjects in the first cohort. Correlated functional status among segregating V segments might reflect linkage disequilibrium, but an unknown experimental factor could not be ruled out. Because HLA typing was unavailable for some donors at each locus, only the typed subset was used in association tests. When HLA alleles, especially DR and DQ, strongly co-occurred, TCR associations were difficult to assign to individual alleles. Most CMV-associated TCR beta chains appeared to be HLA-restricted in a later analysis, and the HLA associations seemed to be driven largely by CMV exposure. The authors suggested that the approach could potentially be generalized to other disease states and immunological phenotypes. The classifier was reported to diagnose cytomegalovirus status with high specificity and sensitivity in both the original and validation cohorts. In a later analysis, several top co-occurrence clusters were reported to appear linked to parvovirus B19, influenza, CMV and Epstein-Barr virus. Because counts were too low, more than 15 rarely observed V segments, including chromosome 9 orphons, were excluded from the earlier analysis of some 540 of the donors. Across donors, most TCR sequences were observed very rarely, whereas some public TCRs were present in many individuals. In a later analysis, HLA-associated TCR beta chains showed more clonal expansion and lower generation probabilities than non-associated chains that were equally common. In a later analysis, the rate of TCR association differed among HLA loci, with DRB1 alleles having the most associated TCRs and HLA-C alleles having the fewest. In the study, approximately 160 TCR beta chains were listed as associated with cytomegalovirus. The only immune exposure information available for the cohort was CMV serostatus.

Libraries were constructed by the immunoSEQ multiplex PCR assay. For the multiplex PCR, a mixture combining 60 forward primers for TCR Vbeta segments and 13 reverse primers for TCR Jbeta segments was used. The CDR3 region of rearranged TCR beta genes was amplified from genomic DNA with a multiplex PCR assay. The amplified TCR beta libraries were sequenced on the Illumina HiSeq System as 87-base-pair reads. For the original study's pipeline: In a later analysis, tens of millions of unique TCR beta chains were counted across the roughly 610 repertoires, and around 10 million of these chains were shared by at least two donors. Raw reads were error-corrected and collapsed into unique sequences by a nearest-neighbor algorithm in which closely related sequences were merged to remove PCR and sequencing errors. To assign V, D and J gene segments, CDR3 sequences were aligned to IMGT reference sequences. For a sequence to be retained, a match of at least six nucleotides to both a V gene segment and a J gene segment was required. Rearrangements were classified as productive when the CDR3 lacked stop codons and remained in frame with V and J, and all other rearrangements were classified as non-productive. CDR3 was defined by IMGT convention, running from the second conserved V-encoded cysteine to the conserved J-encoded phenylalanine. The earlier analysis of about 560 of the donors excluded any sequence lacking an unambiguous match to a single V gene segment. In an earlier analysis of a few hundred of the donors, a V segment was called functional when productive rearrangements were above 56.7%, and segregating when the standard deviation between donors exceeded 5%. A statistical classification framework was developed to diagnose cytomegalovirus status using the catalog of TCR beta chain sequences. V and J gene assignment, in a later analysis, came from comparing TCR nucleotide sequences with IMGT/GENE-DB human TR gene sequences. In a later analysis, CDR3 sequences and most-parsimonious VDJ recombination scenarios were assigned using the TCRdist pipeline. A later analysis defined each TCR beta chain by its CDR3 amino acid sequence plus V-gene family, and excluded reads lacking a unique V-gene family. As a way to deal with suspected cross-contamination and a sequencing artifact, a later analysis dropped over 550 nucleotide sequences that were highly shared and had low generation probability. In a later analysis, a clonal expansion index was calculated for each public chain from normalized within-repertoire ranks of inferred template counts. A later analysis computed generation probabilities with a VDJ recombination model fitted to out-of-frame rearrangements, and checked the results against IGoR. In a later analysis, TCR-TCR, TCR-HLA and TCR-CMV co-occurrence was scored with hypergeometric tests, and a repertoire-size bias correction was applied to TCR pairs. False discovery rates were estimated in a later analysis by permuting HLA or CMV assignments 20 times. A later analysis grouped co-occurring TCRs with DBSCAN, adding TCRdist sequence similarity when clustering within HLA-allele-positive subsets. Repertoires with fewer than 30,000 or more than 120,000 public chains, plus five repertoires with anomalous nucleotide sharing, were excluded from co-occurrence clustering. As stored in TCRdb, this immuneACCESS dataset retains in-frame rearrangements with V and J assigned. A fraction of the clones does not appear; measured against another copy, unresolved V genes explain less than half of the discrepancy, and the remainder lacks a known reason. V and J calls and clone size are copied from that table; D and trimming were computed from the DNA. This sample holds around 180,000 clones; 80% to 90% were observed only once. About 2.4% of the sample lies in the top ten.

The cohort was made up of 650 to 700 healthy bone marrow donors. Cohort members were all nominally healthy when sampled, although unrecorded immune exposures were likely present. The donor was CMV seronegative and belonged to the group of 350 to 400 seronegative cohort members. Every donor gave a peripheral blood sample, and the peripheral blood mononuclear cells from that sample were used for TCR beta sequencing. Genomic DNA extraction from the blood cell samples was performed with the Qiagen DNeasy Blood Extraction Kit. The cysteine opens and the phenylalanine closes a CDR3 of 14 amino acids. The retained sequence is limited to the CDR3, 42 bases, with the frame set at the first base. Per the germline V gene (reference sequence), SEHNR is the CDR1 and FQNEAQ is the CDR2. Turning to this clone: Its antigen specificity is not known. The germline gene is not matched at one end of the junction; a read error may be the cause.

The sequence came from a male donor in good health and CMV-seronegative. The receptor chain draws on TRBV7-9 and TRBJ1-2; 9 bases in the junction line up with TRBD1. The specimen was PBMCs. In nucleotide form, the sequence is TGTTCCAGCAGCTCGGGACAGGGAATTTATGGCTACACCTTC. It translates as CSSSSGQGIYGYTF.